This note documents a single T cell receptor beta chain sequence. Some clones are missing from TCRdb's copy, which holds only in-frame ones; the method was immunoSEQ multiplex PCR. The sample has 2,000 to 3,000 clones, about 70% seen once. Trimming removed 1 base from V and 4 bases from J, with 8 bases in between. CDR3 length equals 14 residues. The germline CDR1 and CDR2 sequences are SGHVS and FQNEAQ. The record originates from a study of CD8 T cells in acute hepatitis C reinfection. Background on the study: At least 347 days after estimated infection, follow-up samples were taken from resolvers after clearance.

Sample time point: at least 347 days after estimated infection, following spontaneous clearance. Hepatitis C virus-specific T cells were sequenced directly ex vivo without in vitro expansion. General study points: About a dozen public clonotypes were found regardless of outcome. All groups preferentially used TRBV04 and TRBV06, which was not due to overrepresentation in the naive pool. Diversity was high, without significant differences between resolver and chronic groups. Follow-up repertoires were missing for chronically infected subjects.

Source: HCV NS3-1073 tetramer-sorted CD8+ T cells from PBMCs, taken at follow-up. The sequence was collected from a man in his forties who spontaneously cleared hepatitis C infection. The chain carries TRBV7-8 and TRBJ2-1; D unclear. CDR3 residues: CASSLEEQYNEQFF. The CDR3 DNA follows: TGTGCCAGCAGCTTAGAGGAACAGTACAATGAGCAGTTCTTC.